This T cell receptor beta chain is from a study of blood T cell repertoires in COVID-19. The CDR3 totals 13 residues. V was trimmed by 3 bases and J by 5 bases, leaving 10 bases between them. Germline assignment: CDR1 LNHDA and CDR2 SQIVND (reference sequence). This clone was seen just once. Assay: immunoSEQ multiplex PCR; the TCRdb copy retains only in-frame clones and omits some. The sample holds more than 200,000 clones, 81% seen once. This clonotype was obtained from a woman of 80 years or more with acute or convalescent COVID-19. This rearrangement joins TRBV19 to TRBJ1-1; D is uncertain. Sequencing input: peripheral blood. The CDR3 loop reads CASSIQTRTEAFF. Here the CDR3 DNA reads TGTGCCAGTAGTATCCAAACGCGAACTGAAGCTTTCTTT.